This record looks at one TCR beta chain sequence and its context. No antigen is known for it. CDR3 length: 15 residues. Trimming took off 0 bases at V and 0 bases at J, with 9 bases between the two ends. Germline loops: CDR1 MGHRA, CDR2 YSYEKL. Assay execution took place at the deep level. Here immunoSEQ multiplex PCR was the method, and the copy in TCRdb shows in-frame clones only, minus some. Of over a million clones in the sample, approximately 72% were seen once. This specimen belongs to a study of shared clonotypes between healthy human individuals. General study results and limits: Only blood was sampled; tissue repertoires likely differ.

The clonotype was recovered from a man aged 18 to 29 in good health. Sequenced input: memory CD4+ T cells sorted from blood. Regarding subset: CD45RA-negative fraction. The J gene is TRBJ2-7, the V gene TRBV4-1; D is possibly TRBD2 (5 bases). Here the CDR3 reads CASSQDPGSSYEQYF. CDR3 DNA: TGCGCCAGCAGCCAAGATCCGGGGAGCTCCTACGAGCAGTACTTC.